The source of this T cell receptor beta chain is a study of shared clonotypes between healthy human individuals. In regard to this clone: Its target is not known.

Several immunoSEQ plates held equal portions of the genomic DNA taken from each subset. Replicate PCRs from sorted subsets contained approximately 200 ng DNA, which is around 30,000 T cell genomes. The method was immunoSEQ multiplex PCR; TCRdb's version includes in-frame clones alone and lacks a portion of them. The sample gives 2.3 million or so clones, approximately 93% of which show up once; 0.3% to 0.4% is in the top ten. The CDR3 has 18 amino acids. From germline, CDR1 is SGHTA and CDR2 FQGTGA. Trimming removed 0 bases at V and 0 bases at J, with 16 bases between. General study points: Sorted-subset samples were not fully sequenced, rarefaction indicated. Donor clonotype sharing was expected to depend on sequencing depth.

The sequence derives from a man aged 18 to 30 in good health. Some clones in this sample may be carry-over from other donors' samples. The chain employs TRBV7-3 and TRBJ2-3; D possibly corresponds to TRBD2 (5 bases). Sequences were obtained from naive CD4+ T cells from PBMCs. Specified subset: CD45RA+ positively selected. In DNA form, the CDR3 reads TGTGCCAGCAGCTTAACCTCGGGGTTACTACTTAGCACAGATACGCAGTATTTT. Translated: CASSLTSGLLLSTDTQYF. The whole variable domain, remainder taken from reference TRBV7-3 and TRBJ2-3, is GAGVSQTPSNKVTEKGKYVELRCDPISGHTALYWYRQSLGQGPEFLIYFQGTGAADDSGLPNDRFFAVRPEGSVSTLKIQRTERGDSAVYLCASSLTSGLLLSTDTQYFGPGTRLTVL.